The 5 T cell receptor beta chains below come from one sample, sequenced in a study of blood T cell repertoires in COVID-19. Profiling relied on immunoSEQ multiplex PCR, and the TCRdb table lists in-frame clones only, not all of them. There are approximately 100,000 clones in the sample; approximately 90% occur only once, and 4% to 5% lies in the top ten. Sequencing was carried out using peripheral blood. These receptors came from a human donor with COVID-19, enrolled during active disease. The donor label of this sample is uncertain.

This rearrangement joins TRBV9 to TRBJ1-5; maybe TRBD1 (6 bases). V lost 0 bases, J lost 4 bases, and 23 bases lay in between. The germline gives CDR1 SGDLS, CDR2 YYNGEE. The CDR3 has 19 residues. Here the CDR3 DNA reads TGTGCCAGCAGCGTAGAAGGGACACCCAACCCAGGGCGAAATCAGCCCCAGCATTTT. Encoded protein: CASSVEGTPNPGRNQPQHF.

The V and J genes are TRBV3-1 (or the pseudogene TRBV3-2) and TRBJ1-2; perhaps TRBD1 as D (6 bases). The germline gives CDR1 LGHDT, CDR2 YNNKEL (reference sequence). The V and J ends lost 7 bases and 3 bases respectively, with 15 bases between them. This CDR3 is built from 14 residues. The CDR3 here is CASMSGGGDYGYTF. CDR3 bases: TGTGCCAGCATGTCTGGGGGCGGAGACTATGGCTACACCTTC.

J is TRBJ1-2 and V is TRBV4-1, with D maybe TRBD1 (5 bases). The V gene lost 0 bases and the J gene lost 4 bases, with 18 bases spanning the gap. CDR1 MGHRA and CDR2 YSYEKL come from the germline V gene. The CDR3 is 17 residues long. The CDR3 protein is CASSQDWGDGRFYGYTF. CDR3 DNA sequence: TGCGCCAGCAGCCAAGATTGGGGCGACGGTCGGTTCTATGGCTACACCTTC.

This clone was counted only a few times. The J gene is TRBJ1-5, the V gene TRBV30; D might be TRBD1 (5 bases). V was shortened by 2 bases and J by 2 bases, with 16 bases between the two germline ends. CDR1 and CDR2 from the germline V gene are GTSNPN and SVGIG (reference sequence). The CDR3 contains 16 residues. The CDR3: CAWSFSETARNQPQHF. The CDR3 DNA follows: TGTGCCTGGAGTTTCTCCGAGACAGCCCGCAATCAGCCCCAGCATTTT.

The rearrangement joins TRBV19 to TRBJ2-2; possible D gene TRBD2, 6 bases. This CDR3 has 16 residues. The germline V and J ends were trimmed by 7 bases and 4 bases, with 19 bases remaining between them. In germline, CDR1 is LNHDA, CDR2 SQIVND (reference sequence). The CDR3 reads CASTRGGVRVTGELFF. The CDR3 DNA follows: TGTGCCAGTACCAGAGGAGGGGTACGAGTCACCGGGGAGCTGTTTTTT.